This T cell receptor (beta chain) comes out of a study of blood T cell repertoires in COVID-19. Study overall: The United States, Italy and Spain were the sources of the acute and convalescent COVID-19 samples. The cDNA or gDNA used as material had been derived from T cells, B-cell-depleted T cells, or PBMCs.

Germline values: CDR1 SGHRS, CDR2 YFSETQ. CDR3 length: 14 amino acids. J was trimmed by 6 bases and V by 0 bases; bases with no gene match: 3. Original methodology: Estimates of nucleated cell counts were drawn from the amplification of reference gene primers. Only in-frame clones appear in the TCRdb table, and some are missing; sequencing was by immunoSEQ multiplex PCR. Clonal size and the V and J genes are those of that table, whereas D and trimming came from the DNA. This sample yields around 70,000 clones, of which 75% to 80% are seen a single time; roughly a sixth belongs to the top ten. The sample taken for sequencing was peripheral blood. This receptor was identified in a human donor in a cohort sampled during active COVID-19. V usage is TRBV5-1 and J usage is TRBJ2-7; 10 positions match TRBD1. CDR3 amino acids: CASSLVTGGLEQYF. DNA of the CDR3: TGCGCCAGCAGCTTGGTGACAGGGGGCCTCGAGCAGTACTTC.